This TCR beta chain derives from a study of cytomegalovirus exposure and HLA in healthy donors. Study findings and constraints: In a later analysis, at a false discovery rate of 0.05, over 15,000 TCR beta sequences matched HLA alleles. When presence/absence was analysed, sequencing depth was taken to be roughly uniform across donors. In a later analysis, several top co-occurrence clusters appeared linked to parvovirus B19, influenza, CMV and Epstein-Barr virus. Previously analyzed data showed that most TCR beta V segments were productive at a frequency of about 87% or about 30%.

Germline assignment: CDR1 GTSNPN and CDR2 SVGIG (reference sequence). CDR3 length: 14 residues. V was clipped by 4 bases and J by 2 bases, with 15 bases between them. On this clone itself: Its antigen is still unknown. This sample includes further DNA sequences coding for the same CDR3.

PCR involved 60 Vbeta and 13 Jbeta primers. Generated by immunoSEQ multiplex PCR, the TCRdb table keeps only in-frame clones and is missing some. Among over 150,000 clones listed, over 60% were seen once. The sequenced material came from PBMCs. The chain has TRBV30 and TRBJ2-7; possibly TRBD2 for D (6 bases). This TCR came from a young woman in good health and CMV-seronegative. In DNA, the CDR3 is TGTGCCTGGACCGGCCGGGGGAGGACCTACGAGCAGTACTTC. Protein sequence: CAWTGRGRTYEQYF.